This T cell receptor beta chain was profiled in a study of shared clonotypes between healthy human individuals. Only in-frame clones appear in the TCRdb table, and some are missing; sequencing was by immunoSEQ multiplex PCR. The data contain about 2.3 million clones, 80% to 95% of them singletons. V gave up 4 bases and J gave up 1 base, with 16 bases separating them. The CDR3 contains 16 residues. Germline assignment: CDR1 SGHDN and CDR2 FVKESK. Sequencing was carried out using naive CD4+ T cells from PBMCs. Stated subset: CD45RA+ positively selected. V is TRBV14 and J is TRBJ2-5; no clear D. The TCR comes from a man aged 18 to 30 in good health. Some clones in this sample may be carry-over from other donors' samples. CDR3 DNA: TGTGCCAGCAGCCTCCGCCCTTTTTGGACCCAAGAGACCCAGTACTTC. Translated: CASSLRPFWTQETQYF.